Listed below are T cell receptor beta chains from one sample, sequenced in a study of human T cells and chemical hapten exposure. TCRdb re-derived calls from the RACE reads in MiXCR, one entry per CDR3 protein. Of 250,000 to 300,000 distinct CDR3 sequences in the sample, roughly 8% were seen once. The sequences come from whole blood, collected in connection with sensitization to the hapten diphenylcyclopropenone (DPC). The receptors stem from a man aged 18 to 35 with alopecia areata. Some clones in this sample may be carry-over from other donors' samples. CDR3s include the opening cysteine and the closing phenylalanine or tryptophan. The order of the fields is V gene, clone size, D gene, J gene, CDR3 protein, CDR3 DNA. The D gene is left open where the match is weak. Size values are once, few and many counts, or a class for expanded clones, and some rows have none.

v_call: TRBV7-9; clone_size: few; d_call: -; j_call: TRBJ1-5; cdr3_aa: CASSQIGVGQPQHF; cdr3_nt: TGTGCCAGCAGCCAGATCGGGGTCGGTCAGCCCCAGCATTTT
v_call: TRBV27; clone_size: few; d_call: TRBD1; j_call: TRBJ1-2; cdr3_aa: CASSSLLLGTGGGYGYTF; cdr3_nt: TGTGCCAGCAGTTCCCTCCTCCTTGGGACAGGGGGAGGCTATGGCTACACCTTC
v_call: TRBV5-1; clone_size: few; d_call: -; j_call: TRBJ2-3; cdr3_aa: CASSAANGGDTQYF; cdr3_nt: TGCGCCAGCAGCGCCGCTAATGGCGGCGATACGCAGTATTTT
v_call: TRBV20-1; clone_size: many; d_call: -; j_call: TRBJ2-3; cdr3_aa: CSAIDPGVRTDTQYF; cdr3_nt: TGCAGTGCTATTGATCCGGGGGTGCGCACAGATACGCAGTATTTT
v_call: TRBV12-3/TRBV12-4; clone_size: few; d_call: TRBD1; j_call: TRBJ2-7; cdr3_aa: CASTSGQGASEQYF; cdr3_nt: TGTGCCAGCACCAGCGGACAGGGGGCCTCCGAGCAGTACTTC
v_call: TRBV10-3; clone_size: -; d_call: -; j_call: TRBJ1-5; cdr3_aa: CATGGAGVNQPQHF; cdr3_nt: TGTGCCACAGGAGGAGCAGGGGTCAATCAGCCCCAGCATTTT
v_call: TRBV25-1; clone_size: -; d_call: TRBD1; j_call: TRBJ1-2; cdr3_aa: CASSELADGVDRFYGYTF; cdr3_nt: TGTGCCAGCAGTGAACTAGCCGACGGTGTGGACAGGTTCTATGGCTACACCTTC
v_call: TRBV21-1; clone_size: -; d_call: -; j_call: TRBJ1-1; cdr3_aa: CASSISTEAFF; cdr3_nt: TGTGCCAGCAGCATCTCGACTGAAGCTTTCTTT
v_call: TRBV12-3/TRBV12-4; clone_size: few; d_call: TRBD1; j_call: TRBJ2-1; cdr3_aa: CASRRTGVLHNEQFF; cdr3_nt: TGTGCCAGCAGGAGGACAGGGGTCCTCCACAATGAGCAGTTCTTC
v_call: TRBV29-1; clone_size: -; d_call: -; j_call: TRBJ2-2; cdr3_aa: CSVEDGPWGTGELFF; cdr3_nt: TGCAGCGTTGAAGACGGTCCCTGGGGAACCGGGGAGCTGTTTTTT
v_call: TRBV5-4; clone_size: few; d_call: TRBD1; j_call: TRBJ1-1; cdr3_aa: CASSSGQVMNTEAFF; cdr3_nt: TGTGCCAGCAGCTCGGGACAGGTTATGAACACTGAAGCTTTCTTT
v_call: TRBV7-2; clone_size: few; d_call: -; j_call: TRBJ1-1; cdr3_aa: CASSLEGWAEAFF; cdr3_nt: TGTGCCAGCAGCTTAGAAGGGTGGGCTGAAGCTTTCTTT
v_call: TRBV7-8; clone_size: few; d_call: TRBD1; j_call: TRBJ2-4; cdr3_aa: CASSLALWDRGLIQYF; cdr3_nt: TGTGCCAGCAGCTTAGCGCTATGGGACAGGGGGCTAATTCAGTACTTC
v_call: TRBV24-1; clone_size: -; d_call: -; j_call: TRBJ2-1; cdr3_aa: CATCQTHLQGRTPYNEQFF; cdr3_nt: TGTGCCACCTGCCAGACGCACCTACAGGGGAGGACCCCCTACAATGAGCAGTTCTTC
v_call: TRBV7-9; clone_size: many; d_call: -; j_call: TRBJ1-1; cdr3_aa: CASSPGLHEAFF; cdr3_nt: TGTGCCAGCAGCCCCGGTCTCCATGAAGCTTTCTTT